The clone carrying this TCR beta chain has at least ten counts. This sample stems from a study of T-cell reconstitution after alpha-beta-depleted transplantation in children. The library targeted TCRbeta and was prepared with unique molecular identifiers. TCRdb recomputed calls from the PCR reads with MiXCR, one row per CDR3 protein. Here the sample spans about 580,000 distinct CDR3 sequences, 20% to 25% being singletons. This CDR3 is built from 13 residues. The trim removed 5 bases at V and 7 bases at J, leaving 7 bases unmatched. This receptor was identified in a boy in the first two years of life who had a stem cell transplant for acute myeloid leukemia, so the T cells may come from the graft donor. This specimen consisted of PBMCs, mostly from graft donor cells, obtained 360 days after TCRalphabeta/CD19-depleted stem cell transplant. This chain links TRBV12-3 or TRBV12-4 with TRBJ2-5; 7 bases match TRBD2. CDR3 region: CASSPSGLGTQYF. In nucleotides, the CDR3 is TGTGCCAGCAGTCCTAGCGGCCTCGGGACCCAGTACTTC.